Presented here are 10 T cell receptor beta chains from one specimen sequenced in a study of cytomegalovirus exposure and HLA in healthy donors. PCR amplification relied on 60 Vbeta primers (plus 13 Jbeta primers). Clones were read by immunoSEQ multiplex PCR, and TCRdb kept only the in-frame ones, dropping some. This table has about 55,000 clones, roughly 71% appearing once. The specimen sequenced was PBMCs. The origin of the receptors is a man aged 35 to 55 in good health and CMV-seropositive.

V gene TRBV4-1 combines with J gene TRBJ1-3; D unresolved. The V end lost 0 bases, the J end lost 0 bases, and 9 bases lay between the germline ends. Germline CDR1 and CDR2: MGHRA and YSYEKL. This CDR3 region has 16 residues. The CDR3, as DNA: TGCGCCAGCAGCCAAGAGAAACACAACTCTGGAAACACCATATATTTT. It is translated as CASSQEKHNSGNTIYF.

The genes are TRBV6-6 and TRBJ2-5, with TRBD2 identical over 7 bases. The germline V gene encodes CDR1 MNHNY and CDR2 SVGAGI (reference sequence). The CDR3 consists of 14 residues. The trim removed 7 bases at V and 5 bases at J, leaving 10 bases unmatched. For the CDR3, the DNA is TGTGCCAGCACCTACGGGGGGTTGGGGGAGACCCAGTACTTC. Residues: CASTYGGLGETQYF.

The chain employs TRBV30 and TRBJ2-7; D uncertain. V lost 0 bases and J lost 0, with 15 bases in between. CDR3 length equals 16 residues. Germline CDR1 GTSNPN, CDR2 SVGIG (reference sequence). The DNA of the CDR3 is TGTGCCTGGAGTGTAAATCCCTCACCTAGCTCCTACGAGCAGTACTTC. This sequence encodes CAWSVNPSPSSYEQYF. Supplemented by reference TRBV30 and TRBJ2-7, the full variable domain reads SQTIHQWPATLVQPVGSPLSLECTVEGTSNPNLYWYRQAAGRGLQLLFYSVGIGQISSEVPQNLSASRPQDRQFILSSKKLLLSDSGFYLCAWSVNPSPSSYEQYFGPGTRLTVT.

The chain joins TRBV5-5 to TRBJ2-5; TRBD2 aligns across 14 bases. CDR1 SGHKS and CDR2 YYEKEE come from the germline V gene (reference sequence). This CDR3 comprises 17 residues. The V segment lost 0 bases and the J segment 5 bases; nucleotides outside the gene matches: 6. CDR3 in DNA: TGTGCCAGCAGCTTGGGACTAGCGGGGGGGCTGGGCGAGACCCAGTACTTC. Protein sequence: CASSLGLAGGLGETQYF.

The chain recombines TRBV9 with TRBJ1-2; maybe TRBD1 (5 bases). Germline values: CDR1 SGDLS, CDR2 YYNGEE. Trimming took 0 bases from V and 6 from J, leaving 15 bases between them. CDR3 length: 15 residues. The CDR3 bases are TGTGCCAGCAGCGTAGACTGGCAGCAAGGGGATGGCTACACCTTC. Amino acid sequence: CASSVDWQQGDGYTF.

This sequence joins TRBV4-1 and TRBJ2-3; TRBD1 matches 12 bases. The CDR3 sequence is 15 residues long. Germline CDR1 is MGHRA and CDR2 is YSYEKL. V shed 8 bases, J shed 4 bases, and the junction held 7 bases outside the gene matches. CDR3 DNA sequence: TGCGCCAGCGCCCGTGGGACAGGGGGCCCAGATACGCAGTATTTT. Translated, it gives CASARGTGGPDTQYF.

The chain uses TRBV6-5 and TRBJ2-7; 8 bases fit TRBD1. CDR3 length: 16 amino acids. The ends lost 0 bases at V and 4 bases at J; junction bases unmatched: 8. Germline V gives CDR1 MNHEY, CDR2 SVGAGI. The DNA of the CDR3 is TGTGCCAGCAGTTACTCGCCGGGGGACAGGAGATACGAGCAGTACTTC. This encodes CASSYSPGDRRYEQYF.

The chain recombines TRBV7-2 with TRBJ1-5, with 9 bases identical to TRBD1. The CDR3 has 13 amino acids. The ends lost 4 bases at V and 5 bases at J; junction bases unmatched: 0. Germline values: CDR1 SGHTA, CDR2 FQGNSA. CDR3 residues: CASSWDRDQPQHF. For the CDR3, the DNA is TGTGCCAGCAGCTGGGACAGGGATCAGCCCCAGCATTTT. Filled out from reference TRBV7-2 and TRBJ1-5, the complete variable domain reads GAGVSQSPSNKVTEKGKDVELRCDPISGHTALYWYRQSLGQGLEFLIYFQGNSAPDKSGLPSDRFSAERTGGSVSTLTIQRTQQEDSAVYLCASSWDRDQPQHFGDGTRLSIL.

This sequence joins TRBV7-8 and TRBJ2-1, with 7 nucleotides matching TRBD2. The germline CDR1 and CDR2 sequences are SGHVS and FQNEAQ. This CDR3 spans 16 amino acids. The V segment lost 1 base and the J segment 8 bases; nucleotides outside the gene matches: 11. CDR3 nucleotide sequence: TGTGCCAGCAGCTTAGGATTTGGGACTACCAACGATGAGCAGTTCTTC. Protein: CASSLGFGTTNDEQFF.

The V call is TRBV18, the J call TRBJ1-2, with TRBD1 identical over 10 bases. Unmatched junction bases numbered 6, after V lost 2 bases and J lost 6 bases. CDR1 is KGHSH and CDR2 is LQKENI in the germline V gene. The CDR3 is made up of 15 amino acids. The CDR3 sequence: CASSPADRGRNGYTF. Written as DNA, the CDR3 is TGTGCCAGCTCACCAGCCGACAGGGGGCGGAATGGCTACACCTTC.